Each of the 31 T cell receptor beta chains below was sequenced from the same sample in a study of blood T cell repertoires in COVID-19. Assay used: immunoSEQ multiplex PCR; TCRdb lists only in-frame clones, some missing. The sample holds around 200,000 clones, about 85% seen once. Sequencing was done on a sample of PBMCs or T cells enriched from blood (not recorded which). These receptors came from a woman between 25 and 40 years old who had recovered from COVID-19.

The chain couples TRBV5-6 to TRBJ2-2, with 9 bases aligning to TRBD1. Per the germline V gene, CDR1 is SGHDT and CDR2 is YYEEEE. V was pared by 4 bases and J by 4 bases, with 5 bases of the junction left unmatched. The CDR3 is made up of 15 amino acids. Here the CDR3 reads CASSPGTGTTGELFF. The CDR3 DNA sequence: TGTGCCAGCAGCCCTGGGACAGGGACCACCGGGGAGCTGTTTTTT.

The CDR3 bases are TGCGCCAGCAGCCCCCTGCAGGGGATGGAGACCCAGTACTTC. Its translation is CASSPLQGMETQYF. The chain joins TRBV5-1 to TRBJ2-5, with D perhaps TRBD1 (6 bases). This CDR3 has 14 residues. Germline values: CDR1 SGHRS, CDR2 YFSETQ. The V gene lost 4 bases and the J gene lost 5 bases, with 15 bases spanning the gap.

The chain is built from TRBV10-3 and TRBJ2-5; TRBD2 matches 9 bases. CDR1 is ENHRY and CDR2 is SYGVKD in the germline V gene. The CDR3 spans 14 residues. V lost 4 bases and J lost 5; bases outside the gene matches: 5. The CDR3 region is CAISAGTSSETQYF. The DNA of the CDR3 is TGTGCCATCAGTGCCGGGACTAGCAGCGAGACCCAGTACTTC.

This clone was observed a handful of times. The chain couples TRBV7-2 to TRBJ2-7; 9 nucleotides line up with TRBD1. J lost 2 bases, V lost 1 base, and 9 bases had no gene match. The length of the CDR3 is 17 residues. CDR1 and CDR2 (germline): SGHTA, FQGNSA. In DNA form, the CDR3 reads TGTGCCAGCAGCTTAGGACCCTCGGGACAGGGCCCCTACGAGCAGTACTTC. It codes for CASSLGPSGQGPYEQYF.

The chain couples TRBV7-9 to TRBJ1-1; 10 positions match TRBD1. With V trimmed by 4 bases and J by 0 bases, 5 bases remained unmatched. CDR3 length equals 16 residues. Germline CDR1 is SEHNR and CDR2 is FQNEAQ (reference sequence). The CDR3 DNA follows: TGTGCCAGCAGCTGGGGACAGGGGTACATGAACACTGAAGCTTTCTTT. It codes for CASSWGQGYMNTEAFF.

The chain links TRBV12-3 or TRBV12-4 to TRBJ1-5; D gene unclear. This CDR3 spans 13 amino acids. Trimming took off 2 bases at V and 4 bases at J, with 6 bases between the two ends. The CDR3 spells CASSLNENQPQHF. In nucleotides, the CDR3 is TGTGCCAGCAGTTTAAATGAGAATCAGCCCCAGCATTTT.

The chain has TRBV7-9 and TRBJ2-3, with a weak D call TRBD1 (6 bases). Per the germline V gene, CDR1 is SEHNR and CDR2 is FQNEAQ (reference sequence). This CDR3 region has 14 residues. V was shortened by 2 bases and J by 4 bases, with 10 bases between the two germline ends. CDR3 protein: CASSLTQGSDTQYF. As DNA, the CDR3 is TGTGCCAGCAGCTTAACACAGGGATCAGATACGCAGTATTTT.

The chain carries TRBV3-1 (or the pseudogene TRBV3-2) and TRBJ2-3, with TRBD1 matching 7 bases. Germline lookup yields CDR1 LGHDT and CDR2 YNNKEL (reference sequence). This CDR3 spans 14 amino acids. V was pared by 3 bases and J by 6 bases, with 6 bases of the junction left unmatched. The CDR3 nucleotides read TGTGCCAGCAGCCACCCCACACAGGGGGATACGCAGTATTTT. Translation gives CASSHPTQGDTQYF.

The chain has TRBV5-6 and TRBJ1-2; no clear D gene. CDR1 is SGHDT and CDR2 is YYEEEE in the germline V gene. The V end lost 0 bases, the J end lost 8 bases, and 8 bases lay between the germline ends. The CDR3 spans 12 residues. The DNA for the CDR3 is TGTGCCAGCAGCTTGGATCCGGGAGGCTACACCTTC. Translating it yields CASSLDPGGYTF.

V usage is TRBV29-1 and J usage is TRBJ1-1; 9 bases fit TRBD1. V trimming: 4 bases; J trimming: 5 bases; junction bases outside the gene matches: 8. The V gene's germline CDR1 is SQVTM and CDR2 ANQGSEA. The CDR3 totals 14 residues. The CDR3 region has the DNA TGCAGCGTTGGATCCGGGACAGGGTTAACTGAAGCTTTCTTT. The encoded protein is CSVGSGTGLTEAFF.

V is TRBV5-4 and J is TRBJ2-5, with 13 bases identical to TRBD2. After removal of 7 bases from V and 2 bases from J, the junction contained 2 bases not matched to a gene. This CDR3 comprises 14 residues. Germline V gene lookup returns CDR1 SGHNT and CDR2 YYREEE (reference sequence). The CDR3 DNA reads TGTGCCAGCGGGACTAGCGGGGCTCAAGAGACCCAGTACTTC. This gives the protein CASGTSGAQETQYF.

The chain combines TRBV7-9 with TRBJ2-1; weak D call: TRBD2 (6 bases). CDR3 size: 14 residues. V lost 0 bases to trimming and J lost 6 bases, with 9 bases between them. Germline loops: CDR1 SEHNR, CDR2 FQNEAQ (reference sequence). The CDR3 nucleotides read TGTGCCAGCAGCTTAGCGGAGGGCCCCAATGAGCAGTTCTTC. Translating it yields CASSLAEGPNEQFF.

CDR3 nucleotide sequence: TGTGCCACGGTCCCGGGACAGGCTATGGGGCCCCAGCATTTT. Translation: CATVPGQAMGPQHF. The chain uses TRBV6-6 and TRBJ1-5; TRBD1 matches 8 bases. This CDR3 spans 14 amino acids. The J segment lost 9 bases and the V segment lost 10 bases, leaving 14 bases of the junction unmatched. The germline V gene has CDR1 MNHNY and CDR2 SVGAGI (reference sequence).

J is TRBJ1-5 and V is TRBV12-3 or TRBV12-4, with 7 bases matching TRBD1. CDR3 length: 12 residues. With 7 bases clipped from V and 7 bases from J, the junction kept 4 bases outside the gene matches. DNA for the CDR3: TGTGCCAGCACGACAGGGAAGCAGCCCCAGCATTTT. Its protein is CASTTGKQPQHF.

The table lists this clone with a count of one. The chain carries TRBV5-6 and TRBJ1-4; no clear D gene. V lost 4 bases and J lost 7, with 14 bases in between. CDR1 and CDR2 (germline): SGHDT, YYEEEE. This CDR3 comprises 14 residues. The DNA for the CDR3 is TGTGCCAGCAGCCGGAAGCGGGCCCCTGAAAAACTGTTTTTT. This sequence encodes CASSRKRAPEKLFF. Based on the CDR3 plus reference TRBV5-6 and TRBJ1-4, the full variable domain is DAGVTQSPTHLIKTRGQQVTLRCSPKSGHDTVSWYQQALGQGPQFIFQYYEEEERQRGNFPDRFSGHQFPNYSSELNVNALLLGDSALYLCASSRKRAPEKLFFGSGTQLSVL.

The J gene is TRBJ2-1, the V gene TRBV5-4; 9 bases agree with TRBD2. The V and J ends lost 3 bases and 5 bases, in that order; junction bases with no gene match: 12. The CDR3 is 17 residues long. Germline assignment: CDR1 SGHNT and CDR2 YYREEE (reference sequence). CDR3 coding DNA: TGTGCCAGCAGCTCGGGCGGGGGGGCCCTCCCCCACAATGAGCAGTTCTTC. Its translation is CASSSGGGALPHNEQFF.

The rearrangement links TRBV7-9 to TRBJ2-1; 7 bases fit TRBD2. This CDR3 contains 15 residues. Per germline, CDR1 SEHNR and CDR2 FQNEAQ (reference sequence). Trimming cost V 6 bases and J 1 base; bases outside gene matches: 6. DNA of the CDR3: TGTGCCAGCAGTCATACCGGGAGGTCCTACAATGAGCAGTTCTTC. Protein product: CASSHTGRSYNEQFF.

This chain connects TRBV4-3 to TRBJ1-4; TRBD1 is a possible D gene (6 bases). The CDR3 consists of 16 residues. Germline V gives CDR1 LGHNA, CDR2 YSLEER. Trimming took 2 bases from V and 5 from J, leaving 15 bases between them. CDR3 sequence: CASSQSISQGNEKLFF. The CDR3 DNA follows: TGCGCCAGCAGCCAAAGTATATCGCAGGGGAATGAAAAACTGTTTTTT.

This CDR3 is CSVSKGVTYEQYF. DNA of the CDR3: TGCAGCGTATCCAAGGGAGTAACCTACGAGCAGTACTTC. The chain employs TRBV29-1 and TRBJ2-7; the D gene is possibly TRBD2 (5 bases). The germline V gene has CDR1 SQVTM and CDR2 ANQGSEA. CDR3 size: 13 residues. Trimming cost V 6 bases and J 2 bases, with 14 bases left between them.

The rearrangement joins TRBV2 to TRBJ1-6, with 8 nucleotides matching TRBD1. The CDR3 extends over 16 amino acids. The trim removed 6 bases at V and 10 bases at J, leaving 14 bases unmatched. Germline V CDR1 and CDR2: SNHLY, FYNNEI. The CDR3 loop is CASSERQGARPSPLHF. The CDR3 nucleotides read TGTGCCAGCAGCGAGAGGCAGGGGGCGCGTCCGTCACCCCTCCACTTT.

The J gene is TRBJ1-4, the V gene TRBV6-5; 7 nucleotides agree with TRBD1. Losses at the gene ends were 2 bases for V and 0 bases for J; bases not matched to a gene: 3. The germline CDR1 and CDR2 sequences are MNHEY and SVGAGI. This CDR3 region has 16 residues. CDR3 nucleotide sequence: TGTGCCAGCAGTTACCCTGACAGGGCAACTAATGAAAAACTGTTTTTT. Translation: CASSYPDRATNEKLFF.

In DNA, the CDR3 is TGCAGCCTCACAGGGAAGGGGAACACTGAAGCTTTCTTT. This codes for CSLTGKGNTEAFF. The rearrangement uses TRBV29-1 and TRBJ1-1; possible D gene TRBD1, 6 bases. Germline V CDR1 and CDR2: SQVTM, ANQGSEA. This CDR3 is built from 13 residues. V was cut by 8 bases and J by 1 base, with 14 bases left in between.

The chain combines TRBV13 with TRBJ1-1, with no clear D. The CDR3 covers 14 residues. Germline values: CDR1 PRHDT, CDR2 FYEKMQ (reference sequence). Trimming took 2 bases from V and 2 from J, leaving 9 bases between them. The CDR3 loop reads CASSLSAGNTEAFF. The DNA of the CDR3 is TGTGCCAGCAGCTTATCCGCGGGTAACACTGAAGCTTTCTTT.

The chain links TRBV7-3 to TRBJ2-3, with 9 bases that match TRBD2. This CDR3 has 16 amino acids. Germline-derived CDR1 and CDR2 are SGHTA and FQGTGA. The V segment lost 5 bases and the J segment 2 bases; nucleotides outside the gene matches: 8. CDR3 nucleotide sequence: TGTGCCAGCAGCCCTATGACTAGCGGTGCCACAGATACGCAGTATTTT. It translates to CASSPMTSGATDTQYF.

This sequence joins TRBV19 and TRBJ1-5, with 7 bases lining up with TRBD1. This CDR3 contains 15 residues. Germline CDR1 is LNHDA and CDR2 is SQIVND (reference sequence). With 7 bases clipped from V and 6 bases from J, the junction kept 12 bases outside the gene matches. Here the CDR3 DNA reads TGTGCCAGTAACCTCGGACAGGACGTACTTCAGCCCCAGCATTTT. Its protein is CASNLGQDVLQPQHF.

The rearrangement joins TRBV10-3 to TRBJ1-1; tentative D call: TRBD1 (5 bases). V lost 4 bases, J lost 3 bases, and 12 bases lay in between. The CDR3 spans 14 residues. Germline V CDR1 and CDR2: ENHRY, SYGVKD. The CDR3 DNA sequence: TGTGCCATCAGTGCGCGGGGGAGGGACACTGAAGCTTTCTTT. Encoded protein: CAISARGRDTEAFF.

This sequence joins TRBV5-1 and TRBJ1-5; D is ambiguous. The CDR3 sequence is 15 residues long. Germline values: CDR1 SGHRS, CDR2 YFSETQ. With 0 bases removed from V and 3 bases from J, the gap between germline ends came to 10 bases. This CDR3 is CASSLDSFYNQPQHF. The CDR3 bases are TGCGCCAGCAGCTTGGACAGTTTTTACAATCAGCCCCAGCATTTT.

V and J are TRBV7-8 and TRBJ2-1, with D possibly being TRBD1 (6 bases). The CDR3 loop spans 14 amino acids. Trimming removed 1 base from V and 5 bases from J, with 9 bases in between. CDR1 is SGHVS and CDR2 is FQNEAQ in the germline V gene. CDR3 DNA sequence: TGTGCCAGCAGCTTAGTCGACAGGAACAATGAGCAGTTCTTC. Amino acid sequence: CASSLVDRNNEQFF. Drawing the rest from reference TRBV7-8 and TRBJ2-1, the complete variable domain is GAGVSQSPRYKVAKRGQDVALRCDPISGHVSLFWYQQALGQGPEFLTYFQNEAQLDKSGLPSDRFFAERPEGSVSTLKIQRTQQEDSAVYLCASSLVDRNNEQFFGPGTRLTVL.

This clone was observed a single time. The chain combines TRBV7-3 with TRBJ2-5; D may be TRBD2 (7 bases). The V and J ends lost 1 base and 5 bases respectively, with 11 bases between them. The germline V gene has CDR1 SGHTA and CDR2 FQGTGA. The CDR3 covers 14 residues. The CDR3 DNA reads TGTGCCAGCAGCTTAAGCGGGGGCCATGAGACCCAGTACTTC. The encoded protein is CASSLSGGHETQYF.

The J gene is TRBJ1-5, the V gene TRBV10-3; 9 bases map to TRBD1. CDR1 and CDR2 from the germline V gene are ENHRY and SYGVKD. V dropped 2 bases and J dropped 9; count of bases not matched to a gene: 11. This CDR3 comprises 16 residues. CDR3 bases: TGTGCCATCAGTGAGCAGAACGGACAGGGGTCTGGGCCCCAGCATTTT. Translated: CAISEQNGQGSGPQHF.

The chain links TRBV19 to TRBJ2-7, with D possibly TRBD1 on 5 matching bases. The germline V gene encodes CDR1 LNHDA and CDR2 SQIVND (reference sequence). The CDR3 has 16 residues. With 4 bases removed from V and 0 bases from J, the gap between germline ends came to 16 bases. Here the CDR3 reads CASSTSGAVASYEQYF. The CDR3 DNA follows: TGTGCCAGTAGTACCAGTGGGGCGGTCGCCTCCTACGAGCAGTACTTC.